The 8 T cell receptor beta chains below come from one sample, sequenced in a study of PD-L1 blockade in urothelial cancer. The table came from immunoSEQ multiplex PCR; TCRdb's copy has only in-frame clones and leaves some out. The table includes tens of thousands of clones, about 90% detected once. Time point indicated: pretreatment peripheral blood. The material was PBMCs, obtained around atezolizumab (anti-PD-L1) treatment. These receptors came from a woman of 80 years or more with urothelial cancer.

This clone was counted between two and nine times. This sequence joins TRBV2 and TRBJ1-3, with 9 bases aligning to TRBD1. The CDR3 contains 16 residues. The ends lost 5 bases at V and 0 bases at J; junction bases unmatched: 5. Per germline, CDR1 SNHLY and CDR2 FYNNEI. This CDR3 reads CASSPDRGHSGNTIYF. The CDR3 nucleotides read TGTGCCAGCAGTCCGGACAGGGGACACTCTGGAAACACCATATATTTT.

The DNA for the CDR3 is TGTGCCAGCTCAATAGTGACAGGGGACACTGAAGCTTTCTTT. Protein sequence: CASSIVTGDTEAFF. The chain recombines TRBV18 with TRBJ1-1, with 8 bases identical to TRBD1. V gave up 5 bases and J gave up 3 bases; unmatched junction bases: 5. CDR3 length: 14 amino acids. The germline V gene has CDR1 KGHSH and CDR2 LQKENI.

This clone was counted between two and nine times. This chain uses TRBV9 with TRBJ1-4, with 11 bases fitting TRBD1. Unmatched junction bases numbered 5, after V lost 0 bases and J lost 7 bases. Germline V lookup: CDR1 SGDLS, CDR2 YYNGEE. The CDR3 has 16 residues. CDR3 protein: CASSVAGGTGGEKLFF. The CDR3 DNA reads TGTGCCAGCAGCGTAGCTGGGGGGACAGGGGGTGAAAAACTGTTTTTT.

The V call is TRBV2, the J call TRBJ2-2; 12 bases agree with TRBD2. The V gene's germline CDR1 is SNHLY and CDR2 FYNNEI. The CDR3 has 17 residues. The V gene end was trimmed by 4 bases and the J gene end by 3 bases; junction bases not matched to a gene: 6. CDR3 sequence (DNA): TGTGCCAGCAGTGCCGGGACTAGCGGGCGGTACACCGGGGAGCTGTTTTTT. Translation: CASSAGTSGRYTGELFF.

The CDR3 sequence is CASSSTGTGRTGELFF. CDR3 coding DNA: TGTGCCAGCAGTTCAACCGGGACAGGGAGGACCGGGGAGCTGTTTTTT. The chain couples TRBV28 to TRBJ2-2; 9 bases agree with TRBD1. The V and J ends lost 4 bases and 5 bases, in that order; junction bases with no gene match: 8. The CDR3 has 16 amino acids. Germline CDR1 reads MDHEN; CDR2 reads SYDVKM.

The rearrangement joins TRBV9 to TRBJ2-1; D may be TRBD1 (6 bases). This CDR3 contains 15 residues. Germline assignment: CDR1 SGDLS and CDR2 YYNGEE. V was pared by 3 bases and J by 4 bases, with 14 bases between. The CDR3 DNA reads TGTGCCAGCAGCGCCTTACAGGGACAATACAATGAGCAGTTCTTC. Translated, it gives CASSALQGQYNEQFF.

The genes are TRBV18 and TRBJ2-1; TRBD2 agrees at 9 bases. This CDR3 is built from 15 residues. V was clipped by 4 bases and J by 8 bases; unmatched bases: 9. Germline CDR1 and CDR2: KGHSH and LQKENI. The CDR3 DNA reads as TGTGCCAGCTCACGCGATAGCGGGAGCGGCCATGAGCAGTTCTTC. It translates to CASSRDSGSGHEQFF.

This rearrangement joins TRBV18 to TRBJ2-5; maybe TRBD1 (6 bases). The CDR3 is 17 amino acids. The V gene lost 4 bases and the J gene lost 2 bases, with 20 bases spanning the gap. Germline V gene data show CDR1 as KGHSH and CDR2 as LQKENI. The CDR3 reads CASSRNHGQLNQETQYF. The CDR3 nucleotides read TGTGCCAGCTCACGCAACCACGGACAGCTAAATCAAGAGACCCAGTACTTC.